This T cell receptor (beta chain) was profiled in a study of T cells in Graves' hyperthyroidism and ophthalmopathy (dated by TCRdb to between 2019 and 2020). About the study as a whole: Peripheral blood samples were taken at initial diagnosis, before any treatment was given. A discovery cohort of 95 to 100 patients, about 43 with Graves' ophthalmopathy and fewer than 65 with stable Graves' hyperthyroidism, was used to find distinguishing TCR V-J signatures. The paper describes TCR Vbeta CDR3 sequencing of 130 to 150 peripheral blood samples, made up of approximately 40 ophthalmopathy patients, approximately 76 hyperthyroidism patients and about 17 progressor patients. The 100 discovery patients were divided at random into training and test sets in a 7:3 ratio. After blood sampling, hyperthyroidism patients were treated with methimazole at a starting dose of 30 mg daily, and ophthalmopathy patients were treated with high-dose intravenous methylprednisolone. Prospective prediction of ophthalmopathy was tested in an independent validation cohort of 18 to 20 hyperthyroidism patients and roughly 16 patients who later progressed to ophthalmopathy. In addition, the study compared T-cell repertoires in thyroid tissue and in blood from about six Graves' hyperthyroidism patients.

Stable Graves' hyperthyroidism was defined as the absence of progression to ophthalmopathy over 18 months of follow-up. Hyperthyroidism patients were newly diagnosed, had a disease duration of under 2 months, and were aged 18 to 65 years. Any patient with an uncontrolled infection, another autoimmune disease, pregnancy or lactation was excluded. Diagnoses relied on clinical symptoms, serum thyroxine and TRAb, thyroid ultrasound and orbital computed tomography. PBMCs were separated from 7.5 to 10 ml of fresh peripheral blood using Ficoll-Paque density gradient centrifugation. Total RNA was extracted using Trizol reagent, and RNA quality was assessed on an Agilent 2100 Bioanalyzer. V is shortened by 6 bases, J by 2 bases, and the region joining them spans 5 bases. CDR1 MNHEY and CDR2 SVGEGT were looked up in the germline V gene. Its CDR3 holds 11 amino acids, cysteine through phenylalanine. Only the CDR3 DNA is retained, 33 bases long and in frame from the first base.

The research as a whole found: Ophthalmopathy was separated from stable hyperthyroidism by a 13 V-J signature model, with about 88% sensitivity and 81% to 83% specificity obtained in cross-validation and 80%/75% obtained in testing. Most expanded thyroid clonotypes (frequency above 0.001) were also detected in blood, a finding suggesting that blood repertoires may reflect thyroid immune responses. In validation, progression to ophthalmopathy was predicted by the model with 65% to 71% sensitivity and under 85% specificity, a median of approximately 7.1 months before onset. No statistical method was used to fix the sample size in advance, and group allocation was not hidden from the investigators.

This clonotype showed up just a few times. Its target antigen remains unknown. The input lacks base qualities; no much larger clone sits a single base away. TCR beta CDR3 regions were amplified from RNA transcripts. A first-round RT-PCR of the TCR CDR3 used the HTBI primer set with the Qiagen OneStep RT-PCR kit. Libraries were constructed in a second round of multiplex PCR, after which size selection and purification were performed. Paired-end sequencing of the libraries was performed with 100 bp reads on an Illumina HiSeq2000. Regarding the original processing steps: SOAPnuke was used to process the raw data, throwing out any read that contained adapters or uncalled bases, had a mean Phred below 15, or lacked an exact constant-primer or identifier match. COPE v1.2.5 was used to merge high-quality paired reads, and clonotypes were defined as unique nucleotide sequences. MiTCR v1.1 was used to align clonotypes to the IMGT TRBV, TRBD and TRBJ reference segments. Analysis was restricted to V-J combinations with a frequency above 0.0001, which covered just over 98% of repertoires. A TCS score was defined as the ratio of F50 (clonal expansion) to E x V (chaos), with BLOSUM62-based TCRdist applied between CDR3 peptides within each V-J. Welch's t-statistics and random forest reduced around 520 V-J features to fewer than 15, which were used in a naive Bayes classifier (R e1071). In TCRdb, the public reads were trimmed at Q25 with fastp and aligned with MiXCR, with productive beta chains retained. Each CDR3 protein appears once, grouped with its most common genes and DNA. None of the V and J calls come from the authors' own analysis; TCRdb made them. This sample holds 210,000 or so distinct CDR3 sequences; approximately 17% were observed only once. Roughly 50% of the sample is in the top ten clones.

Rearrangement joined TRBV6-2 or TRBV6-3 to TRBJ2-7, with the D gene not confidently named. The sequenced material came from blood. This receptor was taken from a man aged 50 or older with Graves' hyperthyroidism. The CDR3 sequence is CASSDPYEQYF. Here is the DNA: TGTGCCAGCAGCGACCCCTACGAGCAGTACTTC.